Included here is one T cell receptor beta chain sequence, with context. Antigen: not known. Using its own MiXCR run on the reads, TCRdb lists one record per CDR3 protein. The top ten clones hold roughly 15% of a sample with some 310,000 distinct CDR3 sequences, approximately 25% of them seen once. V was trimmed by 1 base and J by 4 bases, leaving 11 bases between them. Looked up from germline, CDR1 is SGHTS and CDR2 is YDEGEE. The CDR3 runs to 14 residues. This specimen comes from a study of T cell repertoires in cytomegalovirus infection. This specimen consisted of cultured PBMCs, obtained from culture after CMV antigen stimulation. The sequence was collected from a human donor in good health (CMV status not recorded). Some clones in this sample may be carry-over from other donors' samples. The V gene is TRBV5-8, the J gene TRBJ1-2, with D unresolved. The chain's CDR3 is CASSLKETTYGYTF. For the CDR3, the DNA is TGTGCCAGCAGCTTGAAGGAGACCACCTATGGCTACACCTTC.